A selection of T cell receptor beta chains follows, all from one sample in a study of identical twins. MiXCR was run by TCRdb on the 5' RACE reads, yielding one entry per CDR3 protein. The sample carries hundreds of thousands of distinct CDR3 sequences, around 8.8% recorded once. This sample was also put to use in a study of yellow fever vaccine responses in identical twins.

Sequencing was done on a sample of memory (CD45RO+) T cells sorted from blood. All receptors come from a woman under 30 in good health. Both conserved end residues are part of each CDR3. Fields, in order: D gene, clone size, V gene, J gene, CDR3 DNA, CDR3 protein. The D gene is left open where the match is weak. Where a row states a size, it is once, few, many or the class of an expanded clone; other rows omit it.

D: NA
size: few
V: TRBV24-1
J: TRBJ2-2
DNA: TGTGCCACCAGTGACCCTCCCCGAGGGGAGCTGTTTTTT
CDR3: CATSDPPRGELFF

D: NA
size: NA
V: TRBV6-1
J: TRBJ2-3
DNA: TGTGCCAGCAGTGAACAATCGGGACCCTGGGGTACGCAGTATTTT
CDR3: CASSEQSGPWGTQYF

D: TRBD1
size: NA
V: TRBV10-3
J: TRBJ1-6
DNA: TGTGCCAACCAGGACAGGGTTGATTCACCCCTCCACTTT
CDR3: CANQDRVDSPLHF

D: NA
size: few
V: TRBV6-4
J: TRBJ2-2
DNA: TGTGCCAGCAGTGCGGCAGGGAGGACCGGGGAGCTGTTTTTT
CDR3: CASSAAGRTGELFF

D: TRBD1
size: many
V: TRBV5-4
J: TRBJ1-2
DNA: TGTGCCAGCAGCTTCCCGGACAGGAGCGGGGGCTACACCTTC
CDR3: CASSFPDRSGGYTF

D: TRBD2
size: few
V: TRBV3-1
J: TRBJ2-7
DNA: TGTGCCAGCAGCCTGGGCGGGAGGATCCACGAGCAGTACTTC
CDR3: CASSLGGRIHEQYF

D: TRBD2
size: many
V: TRBV20-1
J: TRBJ2-2
DNA: TGCAGTGCTAGAGATCGCGAGCGGGATGGCGGGGAGCTGTTTTTT
CDR3: CSARDRERDGGELFF

D: TRBD1
size: many
V: TRBV4-1
J: TRBJ1-1
DNA: TGCGCCAGCAGCCAAGTGGGCAGGGGGCACACTGAAGCTTTCTTT
CDR3: CASSQVGRGHTEAFF

D: TRBD1
size: many
V: TRBV29-1
J: TRBJ2-5
DNA: TGCAGCGTTGGACAGGGTCATGGGGAGACCCAGTACTTC
CDR3: CSVGQGHGETQYF

D: NA
size: NA
V: TRBV6-1
J: TRBJ2-2
DNA: TGTGCCAGCAGTGAACAGGCTTCCGGGGAGCTGTTTTTT
CDR3: CASSEQASGELFF

D: NA
size: few
V: TRBV3-1
J: TRBJ1-1
DNA: TGTGCCAGCAGCCCCCGTGGTAACCTTAACACTGAAGCTTTCTTT
CDR3: CASSPRGNLNTEAFF

D: NA
size: NA
V: TRBV4-1
J: TRBJ2-3
DNA: TGCGCCAGCAGCCAATTCGCCGGCAGTCCCCCAGATACGCAGTATTTT
CDR3: CASSQFAGSPPDTQYF

D: NA
size: NA
V: TRBV7-8
J: TRBJ2-3
DNA: TGTGCCAGCAGCTTAGAGGGGGGAGTTGCGTCCACAGATACGCAGTATTTT
CDR3: CASSLEGGVASTDTQYF

D: NA
size: many
V: TRBV24-1
J: TRBJ2-5
DNA: TGTGCCACCAGTGATGCCGACGGGCAAGAGACCCAGTACTTC
CDR3: CATSDADGQETQYF

D: TRBD1
size: many
V: TRBV11-2
J: TRBJ1-1
DNA: TGTGCCAGCAGCACAGGGGTTGGGGGCACTGAAGCTTTCTTT
CDR3: CASSTGVGGTEAFF

D: NA
size: many
V: TRBV2
J: TRBJ1-2
DNA: TGTGCCAGCAGTGAATATCACGGCTACTATGGCTACACCTTC
CDR3: CASSEYHGYYGYTF

D: NA
size: few
V: TRBV6-2/TRBV6-3
J: TRBJ1-2
DNA: TGTGCCAGCAGTTACTCGAGAGGGGGTGGCGGCTACACCTTC
CDR3: CASSYSRGGGGYTF

D: TRBD1
size: many
V: TRBV5-1
J: TRBJ2-2
DNA: TGCGCCAGCAGAGAGATGACAGGGGGAGCTGGGGAGCTGTTTTTT
CDR3: CASREMTGGAGELFF

D: TRBD1
size: NA
V: TRBV29-1
J: TRBJ2-7
DNA: TGCAGCGTTGAGCCGGGACAGGGGACCGAGCAGTACTTC
CDR3: CSVEPGQGTEQYF

D: NA
size: few
V: TRBV29-1
J: TRBJ1-3
DNA: TGCAGCGTTATCGCTCAGGGTGTGGGAAACACCATATATTTT
CDR3: CSVIAQGVGNTIYF

D: TRBD1
size: many
V: TRBV2
J: TRBJ2-4
DNA: TGTGCCAGCAGTGAAGAGGGGGCGGCCAAAAACATTCAGTACTTC
CDR3: CASSEEGAAKNIQYF

D: NA
size: few
V: TRBV5-1
J: TRBJ1-4
DNA: TGCGCCAGCAGCTCGGAGGGGAGGGAAAAACTGTTTTTT
CDR3: CASSSEGREKLFF

D: NA
size: NA
V: TRBV12-3/TRBV12-4
J: TRBJ1-6
DNA: TGTGCCAGCAGTTTCTTATCGGCACCCCTCCACTTT
CDR3: CASSFLSAPLHF

D: NA
size: many
V: TRBV12-3/TRBV12-4
J: TRBJ2-7
DNA: TGTGCCAGCAGTCTCATGACAGGCTACGAGCAGTACTTC
CDR3: CASSLMTGYEQYF

D: NA
size: many
V: TRBV6-5
J: TRBJ2-3
DNA: TGTGCCAGCAGTTACTCGAGCGGGCTACGCACAGATACGCAGTATTTT
CDR3: CASSYSSGLRTDTQYF

D: TRBD2
size: many
V: TRBV7-6
J: TRBJ2-1
DNA: TGTGCCAGCAGCTCAGCTAGCGGGGCCTACAATGAGCAGTTCTTC
CDR3: CASSSASGAYNEQFF

D: TRBD1
size: many
V: TRBV28
J: TRBJ2-7
DNA: TGTGCCAGCAGCACTACAGGGGGCGTTTATGACGAGCAGTACTTC
CDR3: CASSTTGGVYDEQYF

D: TRBD2
size: few
V: TRBV5-1
J: TRBJ2-1
DNA: TGCGCCAGCAGCGGACGACTAGCGGGAGCCACCAATGAGCAGTTCTTC
CDR3: CASSGRLAGATNEQFF

D: NA
size: NA
V: TRBV3-1
J: TRBJ1-2
DNA: TGTGCCAGCAGCCCCAGACAGAGGGGAGTCGACTATGGCTACACCTTC
CDR3: CASSPRQRGVDYGYTF

D: TRBD1
size: few
V: TRBV28
J: TRBJ2-7
DNA: TGTGCCAGCAGTTTTTGGGACAGGGTCTACGAGCAGTACTTC
CDR3: CASSFWDRVYEQYF

D: TRBD2
size: NA
V: TRBV6-1
J: TRBJ2-7
DNA: TGTGCCAGCAGTGGGCTAGCGGGAAAGGGGGAGCAGTACTTC
CDR3: CASSGLAGKGEQYF

D: NA
size: few
V: TRBV20-1
J: TRBJ1-1
DNA: TGCAGTGCTAGAGTTCGTACGGAGAACACTGAAGCTTTCTTT
CDR3: CSARVRTENTEAFF

D: TRBD2
size: few
V: TRBV6-1
J: TRBJ2-4
DNA: TGTGCCAGCAGTGACGGAATGGCGGGAGGATCTGAGAACATTCAGTACTTC
CDR3: CASSDGMAGGSENIQYF

D: TRBD2
size: many
V: TRBV11-2
J: TRBJ2-1
DNA: TGTGCCAGCAGCATTCCGGGACTAGCGATCTACAATGAGCAGTTCTTC
CDR3: CASSIPGLAIYNEQFF

D: TRBD1
size: many
V: TRBV20-1
J: TRBJ1-6
DNA: TGCAGTGCAACCGGGACAGGGGTGTATTCACCCCTCCACTTT
CDR3: CSATGTGVYSPLHF

D: NA
size: few
V: TRBV6-4
J: TRBJ2-1
DNA: TGTGCCAGCAGTGGCGGGGAGCCCTACAATGAGCAGTTCTTC
CDR3: CASSGGEPYNEQFF

D: NA
size: many
V: TRBV27
J: TRBJ2-5
DNA: TGTGCCAGCAGCTACGGGGGCTTATTTAGATGGCAAGAGACCCAGTACTTC
CDR3: CASSYGGLFRWQETQYF

D: NA
size: NA
V: TRBV5-6
J: TRBJ2-2
DNA: TGTGCCAGCAGCATCCCCGGGGAGCTGTTTTTT
CDR3: CASSIPGELFF

D: NA
size: NA
V: TRBV11-3
J: TRBJ2-1
DNA: TGTGCCAGCAGCTTGACTCCCTACAATGAGCAGTTCTTC
CDR3: CASSLTPYNEQFF

D: NA
size: NA
V: TRBV28
J: TRBJ1-5
DNA: TGTGCCAGCACGGGCGGTAGAAATCAGCCCCAGCATTTT
CDR3: CASTGGRNQPQHF

D: TRBD2
size: NA
V: TRBV10-2
J: TRBJ2-2
DNA: TGCGCCAGCGCGGGACTAGCCAAAGGTGTGGGGGAGCTGTTTTTT
CDR3: CASAGLAKGVGELFF

D: TRBD2
size: few
V: TRBV10-3
J: TRBJ2-5
DNA: TGTGCCATCAGTGCTCTGGTTTGGGGAGCGGGAGAATTCCAAGAGACCCAGTACTTC
CDR3: CAISALVWGAGEFQETQYF

D: TRBD2
size: NA
V: TRBV10-2
J: TRBJ2-2
DNA: TGCGCCAGCAGGGGACTAGCGGGGGACACCGGGGAGCTGTTTTTT
CDR3: CASRGLAGDTGELFF

D: NA
size: many
V: TRBV29-1
J: TRBJ1-2
DNA: TGCAGCGTTGGGGGGGGCCGGGGTTATGGCTACACCTTC
CDR3: CSVGGGRGYGYTF

D: NA
size: few
V: TRBV5-1
J: TRBJ1-1
DNA: TGCGCCAGCAGCTCAGCCGTTACAGGTATGAACACTGAAGCTTTCTTT
CDR3: CASSSAVTGMNTEAFF

D: TRBD2
size: NA
V: TRBV5-1
J: TRBJ2-3
DNA: TGCGCCAGCAGGAAACTAGCGGGGAGGGAGGATACGCAGTATTTT
CDR3: CASRKLAGREDTQYF

D: TRBD2
size: few
V: TRBV2
J: TRBJ2-5
DNA: TGTGCCAGCAGAGGGACTAGTGCTACCCAGTACTTC
CDR3: CASRGTSATQYF

D: TRBD2
size: few
V: TRBV10-1
J: TRBJ2-2
DNA: TGCGCCAGCACTAGCGGGGGGAACACCGGGGAGCTGTTTTTT
CDR3: CASTSGGNTGELFF

D: TRBD1
size: few
V: TRBV6-5
J: TRBJ2-3
DNA: TGTGCCAGCAGATATGGGACAGGAGATACGCAGTATTTT
CDR3: CASRYGTGDTQYF

D: TRBD2
size: NA
V: TRBV20-1
J: TRBJ2-5
DNA: TGCAGTGCCTCAGCGGGATACCAAGAGACCCAGTACTTC
CDR3: CSASAGYQETQYF

D: NA
size: NA
V: TRBV5-1
J: TRBJ2-7
DNA: TGCGCCAGCAGCTTGGGCCACACAGGCCTTGTCGAGCAGTACTTC
CDR3: CASSLGHTGLVEQYF

D: TRBD1
size: few
V: TRBV20-1
J: TRBJ1-5
DNA: TGCAGTGCTAAAACAGGGGGCTCTAACCAGCCCCAGCATTTT
CDR3: CSAKTGGSNQPQHF

D: NA
size: many
V: TRBV11-3
J: TRBJ2-5
DNA: TGTGCCAGCAGCTTGGGGATTCAAGAGACCCAGTACTTC
CDR3: CASSLGIQETQYF

D: TRBD2
size: NA
V: TRBV3-1
J: TRBJ2-3
DNA: TGTGCCTTCAGTTTAGGATTCAGTGCGGGGGGCCGCACAGATACGCAGTATTTT
CDR3: CAFSLGFSAGGRTDTQYF